This record concerns one T cell receptor beta chain sequence. This sample was included in a study of T cells in localized non-small cell lung cancer. The V gene's germline CDR1 is SNHLY and CDR2 FYNNEI. There are 13 residues in the CDR3. Deletions cut 2 bases from V and 11 bases from J, with 15 bases between. The protocol was immunoSEQ multiplex PCR, while the TCRdb copy is restricted to in-frame clones and leaves out a portion. The data contain 30,000 or so clones, approximately 91% of them singletons. The chain joins TRBV2 to TRBJ1-2, with a weak D call TRBD1 (5 bases). This material consisted of peripheral blood mononuclear cells, taken before any cancer treatment. This TCR came from a woman aged 40-69 years with stage III lung adenocarcinoma. The DNA for the CDR3 is TGTGCCAGCAGTGAATCGTTTCAGGGAGCTTACACCTTC. It is translated as CASSESFQGAYTF. The variable domain in full, with the rest retrieved from reference TRBV2 and TRBJ1-2, is EPEVTQTPSHQVTQMGQEVILRCVPISNHLYFYWYRQILGQKVEFLVSFYNNEISEKSEIFDDQFSVERPDGSNFTLKIRSTKLEDSAMYFCASSESFQGAYTFGSGTRLTVV.